This T cell receptor (beta chain) emerged from a study of blood T cell repertoires in COVID-19. Clinical history as reported by participants underpinned cohort assignment. Source study methods: The authors estimated nucleated cell counts from reference gene primer amplification. The repertoire was sequenced with immunoSEQ multiplex PCR; TCRdb's copy has only in-frame clones and lacks some. V, J and clone size are those of that table, while D and trimming were read from the DNA. The repertoire holds more than 300,000 clones, with 92% as singletons. The length of the CDR3 is 16 residues. Germline CDR1 and CDR2: SEHNR and FQNEAQ (reference sequence). Trimming stripped 5 bases from V and 1 base from J, with 15 bases between.

V gene TRBV7-9 combines with J gene TRBJ1-5, with D possibly TRBD1 on 5 matching bases. The source material was PBMCs or T cells enriched from blood (not recorded which). The sequence was obtained from a woman aged 25 to 39 who had recovered from COVID-19. In nucleotides, the CDR3 is TGTGCCAGCAGCGAGTGGGGCGGTGACAGCAATCAGCCCCAGCATTTT. Translated, it gives CASSEWGGDSNQPQHF.